Listed here are 32 T cell receptor beta chains from one sample, sequenced in a study of T-cell memory formation after mild COVID-19. Via MiXCR, TCRdb re-called the 5' RACE reads, giving one row per CDR3 protein. The table has around 420,000 distinct CDR3 sequences, around 24% seen once. Sequencing used PBMCs or a T cell subset sorted from them (not recorded which). The source of these receptors is an adult woman who had mild COVID-19 (a few samples of this study predate the infection). Cell type and time point are not known.

This clonotype was seen a few times. The rearrangement joins TRBV6-5 to TRBJ2-1, with 7 bases fitting TRBD1. The CDR3 spans 15 residues. V was pared by 7 bases and J by 2 bases, with 8 bases of the junction left unmatched. CDR1 is MNHEY, CDR2 SVGAGI, per germline. In nucleotides, the CDR3 is TGTGCCAGCAATCCAGACAGGGTCACCTACAATGAGCAGTTCTTC. Amino acid sequence: CASNPDRVTYNEQFF.

J is TRBJ2-3 and V is TRBV5-8; D is unclear. V was trimmed by 2 bases and J by 2 bases, leaving 18 bases between them. The CDR3 is 17 residues long. Germline CDR1 and CDR2: SGHTS and YDEGEE. The CDR3 loop reads CASSLRKLHKNTDTQYF. Here the CDR3 DNA reads TGTGCCAGCAGCTTACGGAAACTACACAAAAACACAGATACGCAGTATTTT.

Only a few counts were recorded for this clonotype. V gene TRBV7-9 combines with J gene TRBJ2-1, with D possibly being TRBD2 (5 bases). The CDR3 totals 14 residues. CDR1 is SEHNR, CDR2 FQNEAQ, per germline (reference sequence). Trimming removed 5 bases at V and 2 bases at J, with 10 bases between. CDR3 nucleotides: TGTGCCAGCAGCGTAGAGGGAGCCTACAATGAGCAGTTCTTC. This encodes CASSVEGAYNEQFF.

V is TRBV7-3 and J is TRBJ2-6, with 7 bases aligning to TRBD2. V shed 3 bases, J shed 0 bases, and the junction held 2 bases outside the gene matches. The CDR3 sequence is 16 residues long. In germline, CDR1 is SGHTA, CDR2 FQGTGA. CDR3: CASSFGGISGANVLTF. The CDR3 nucleotides are TGTGCCAGCAGCTTCGGGGGGATCTCTGGGGCCAACGTCCTGACTTTC.

The DNA of the CDR3 is TGTGCCAGCAGTCCCGGGCCACCCATCTACGAGCAGTACTTC. The encoded protein is CASSPGPPIYEQYF. The chain carries TRBV12-3 or TRBV12-4 and TRBJ2-7; D unresolved. V lost 5 bases to trimming and J lost 3 bases, with 14 bases between them. The CDR3 has 14 residues.

The V and J genes are TRBV5-1 and TRBJ2-1; 8 bases are a match to TRBD1. V lost 1 base, J lost 5 bases, and 5 bases stayed unmatched. Germline assignment: CDR1 SGHRS and CDR2 YFSETQ. The CDR3 extends over 15 amino acids. The CDR3 here is CASSLKGQENNEQFF. The DNA for the CDR3 is TGCGCCAGCAGCTTGAAGGGACAGGAGAACAATGAGCAGTTCTTC.

This clonotype was seen a handful of times. The rearrangement uses TRBV29-1 and TRBJ2-1; possible D gene TRBD2, 8 bases. Trimming left V 5 bases short and J 8 bases short, with 13 bases between. CDR1 and CDR2 from the germline V gene are SQVTM and ANQGSEA. The CDR3 length is 12 residues. CDR3 DNA sequence: TGCAGCGTTTCGGGAGGGGGCGATGAGCAGTTCTTC. It translates to CSVSGGGDEQFF.

This clonotype was observed a few times. V gene TRBV5-3 combines with J gene TRBJ2-3; D gene unclear. TRBV5-3 falls under the ORF class, with uncertain function. Deletions cut 0 bases from V and 2 bases from J, with 4 bases between. The CDR3 is 13 residues long. CDR3 amino acids: CARSLGVTDTQYF. CDR3 sequence (DNA): TGTGCCAGAAGCTTGGGGGTCACAGATACGCAGTATTTT.

The V and J genes are TRBV24-1 and TRBJ1-5, with 8 bases fitting TRBD1. Germline V gene lookup returns CDR1 KGHDR and CDR2 SFDVKD. This CDR3 is built from 15 residues. The J segment lost 6 bases and the V segment lost 2 bases, leaving 5 bases of the junction unmatched. CDR3 in DNA: TGTGCCACCAGTGATTCCCGGACAGGGCGTCAGCCCCAGCATTTT. This codes for CATSDSRTGRQPQHF.

The gene calls are TRBV11-3 and TRBJ2-3; the match to TRBD2 covers 11 bases. The CDR3 sequence is 18 residues long. J gave up 2 bases and V 11 bases, and 18 bases lay outside the gene matches. CDR1 is SGHNT and CDR2 is YENEEA in the germline V gene. CDR3 DNA sequence: TGTGCCGGGGGAAAGGAGATCGGGACTAGCGGAGCCACAGATACGCAGTATTTT. Protein product: CAGGKEIGTSGATDTQYF.

This clonotype appeared a single time. The chain joins TRBV9 to TRBJ2-1, with 7 bases that match TRBD2. Germline values: CDR1 SGDLS, CDR2 YYNGEE. The V gene end was trimmed by 2 bases and the J gene end by 10 bases; junction bases not matched to a gene: 12. This CDR3 comprises 15 residues. The CDR3 region has the DNA TGTGCCAGCAGCGTTGCTGTGGGACTAAGCGGGGAGCAGTTCTTC. This gives the protein CASSVAVGLSGEQFF.

This clonotype has at least ten counts. The V call is TRBV4-1, the J call TRBJ2-3, with 11 bases fitting TRBD2. The V gene end was trimmed by 4 bases and the J gene end by 0 bases; junction bases not matched to a gene: 3. The CDR3 loop spans 16 amino acids. Looked up from germline, CDR1 is MGHRA and CDR2 is YSYEKL. The CDR3 region is CASSRGLADSTDTQYF. The CDR3 bases are TGCGCCAGCAGCCGGGGACTAGCGGATAGCACAGATACGCAGTATTTT.

In this sample, this clonotype turned up a few times. This chain connects TRBV5-1 to TRBJ2-7; TRBD2 matches 11 bases. Trimming took 3 bases from V and 2 from J; bases not matched to a gene: 4. The CDR3 is made up of 15 amino acids. Germline values: CDR1 SGHRS, CDR2 YFSETQ. The CDR3 spells CASSSRGLAAYEQYF. For the CDR3, the DNA is TGCGCCAGCAGCTCACGGGGACTAGCGGCCTACGAGCAGTACTTC.

CDR3 bases: TGCGCCAGCAGCTTGGACGCGGGGGGAAGCACAGATACGCAGTATTTT. Translated: CASSLDAGGSTDTQYF. This chain links TRBV5-1 with TRBJ2-3; 8 bases map to TRBD2. The germline gives CDR1 SGHRS, CDR2 YFSETQ. The length of the CDR3 is 16 residues. Trimming took 0 bases from V and 0 from J; bases not matched to a gene: 3.

The chain has TRBV3-1 and TRBJ1-1, with 11 bases lining up with TRBD1. The CDR3 contains 15 residues. The junction had 5 bases not matched to a gene; V was cut back by 4 bases and J by 4 bases. Germline V gene sequence: CDR1 LGHDT, CDR2 YNNKEL (reference sequence). This CDR3 is CASSPRGQGVTEAFF. The DNA for the CDR3 is TGTGCCAGCAGCCCCCGGGGACAGGGGGTCACTGAAGCTTTCTTT.

The chain has TRBV20-1 and TRBJ2-1; TRBD2 matches 8 bases. Trimming took 0 bases from V and 7 from J; bases not matched to a gene: 14. Germline CDR1 DFQATT, CDR2 SNEGSKA (reference sequence). The CDR3 contains 17 residues. DNA for the CDR3: TGCAGTGCTAGAGACCCGACTTTATCGGAGCGGGAGAATGAGCAGTTCTTC. Protein product: CSARDPTLSERENEQFF.

The chain uses TRBV6-6 and TRBJ1-4, with D possibly being TRBD1 (5 bases). From germline, CDR1 is MNHNY and CDR2 SVGAGI (reference sequence). The CDR3 is 15 amino acids. Trimming removed 5 bases at V and 4 bases at J, with 14 bases between. CDR3 sequence (DNA): TGTGCCAGCAGTACCTCGGGACCCAGTAATGAAAAACTGTTTTTT. Translation: CASSTSGPSNEKLFF.

This clonotype appeared a few times. The chain is built from TRBV7-2 and TRBJ2-7; TRBD1 agrees at 8 bases. The CDR3 sequence is 17 residues long. Germline loops: CDR1 SGHTA, CDR2 FQGNSA. Unmatched junction bases numbered 18, after V lost 5 bases and J lost 6 bases. The CDR3 DNA is TGTGCCAGCAGCGCATCACCCCGGACAGGGAGTTTTCGCGAGCAGTACTTC. This translates into CASSASPRTGSFREQYF.

This rearrangement joins TRBV6-2 or TRBV6-3 to TRBJ2-2; TRBD2 agrees at 7 bases. CDR1 MNHEY and CDR2 SVGEGT come from the germline V gene. V lost 4 bases, J lost 4 bases, and 12 bases stayed unmatched. The CDR3 covers 17 residues. The CDR3 is CASSSLRTGGRTGELFF. The CDR3 nucleotides read TGTGCCAGCAGTTCCCTTAGGACGGGAGGACGCACCGGGGAGCTGTTTTTT.

The chain combines TRBV7-9 with TRBJ1-5; 8 bases agree with TRBD1. Germline CDR1 and CDR2: SEHNR and FQNEAQ (reference sequence). Trimming removed 0 bases from V and 2 bases from J; junction bases left unmatched: 3. The CDR3 runs to 16 residues. For the CDR3, the DNA is TGTGCCAGCAGCTTAGCCCAGACAGGGGGCAATCAGCCCCAGCATTTT. Translating gives CASSLAQTGGNQPQHF.

This clonotype was detected many times. This chain joins TRBV7-3 and TRBJ2-3, with 12 bases matching TRBD2. Germline V gives CDR1 SGHTA, CDR2 FQGTGA. CDR3 size: 18 residues. V was clipped by 1 base and J by 0 bases; unmatched bases: 5. The CDR3 here is CASSLMASGGASTDTQYF. CDR3 nucleotides: TGTGCCAGCAGCTTAATGGCTAGCGGGGGGGCTAGCACAGATACGCAGTATTTT.

CDR3 nucleotides: TGTGCCAGCAGCTTAGTAGTCCAGTCAAATGAGCAGTTCTTC. Its protein product is CASSLVVQSNEQFF. V gene TRBV7-6 combines with J gene TRBJ2-1; no reliable D call. CDR1 and CDR2 from the germline V gene are SGHVS and FNYEAQ. The length of the CDR3 is 14 residues. The V end lost 1 base, the J end lost 7 bases, and 11 bases lay between the germline ends.

The rearrangement uses TRBV6-5 and TRBJ1-2; D perhaps matches TRBD1 (6 bases). The length of the CDR3 is 16 residues. Trimming pared 0 bases from V and 0 bases from J, leaving 11 bases between. CDR1 is MNHEY, CDR2 SVGAGI, per germline. CDR3 region: CASSYSPTGTNYGYTF. CDR3 sequence (DNA): TGTGCCAGCAGTTACTCCCCGACAGGCACTAACTATGGCTACACCTTC.

The rearrangement joins TRBV6-1 to TRBJ2-1; TRBD2 agrees at 9 bases. The V and J ends lost 1 base and 4 bases, in that order; junction bases with no gene match: 8. The CDR3 contains 17 residues. Germline V CDR1 and CDR2: MNHNS, SASEGT. CDR3: CASSEEVSGSLYNEQFF. In nucleotides, the CDR3 is TGTGCCAGCAGTGAAGAGGTTAGCGGGAGCCTTTACAATGAGCAGTTCTTC.

The gene calls are TRBV10-2 and TRBJ1-1, with TRBD1 matching over 7 bases. V shed 4 bases and J 3 bases; nucleotides not matched to a gene: 8. The CDR3 sequence is 15 residues long. Germline-derived CDR1 and CDR2 are WSHSY and SAAADI. Here the CDR3 reads CASSARGWGDTEAFF. CDR3 coding DNA: TGCGCCAGCAGTGCCAGGGGGTGGGGGGACACTGAAGCTTTCTTT.

The chain uses TRBV2 and TRBJ2-1; the match to TRBD2 covers 7 bases. Trimming removed 7 bases from V and 13 bases from J; junction bases left unmatched: 16. The CDR3 has 14 amino acids. CDR1 is SNHLY, CDR2 FYNNEI, per germline. This chain's CDR3 is CASTEDTPGREQFF. The CDR3, as DNA: TGTGCCAGCACTGAGGACACGCCGGGGAGGGAACAGTTCTTC.

The rearrangement joins TRBV7-8 to TRBJ2-1, with TRBD2 identical over 8 bases. This CDR3 is built from 13 residues. Germline V gene lookup returns CDR1 SGHVS and CDR2 FQNEAQ. With V trimmed by 5 bases and J by 7 bases, 4 bases remained unmatched. DNA of the CDR3: TGTGCCAGCAGCAGGACTAGCAGGAATGAGCAGTTCTTC. It translates to CASSRTSRNEQFF.

The chain recombines TRBV25-1 with TRBJ2-1, with a possible D match to TRBD1 (5 bases). CDR1 and CDR2 from the germline V gene are MGHDK and SYGVNS. Trimming removed 6 bases from V and 8 bases from J, with 23 bases in between. CDR3 length equals 16 residues. This CDR3 reads CASRAALGQVGDEQFF. The CDR3 nucleotides are TGTGCCAGCAGGGCAGCCTTGGGGCAGGTGGGCGATGAGCAGTTCTTC.

The V gene is TRBV28, the J gene TRBJ1-1; TRBD1 agrees at 9 bases. Germline V gives CDR1 MDHEN, CDR2 SYDVKM. The CDR3 runs to 12 residues. Unmatched junction bases numbered 1, after V lost 11 bases and J lost 0 bases. The CDR3 nucleotides are TGTGCCGGACAGGGGTTGAACACTGAAGCTTTCTTT. It is translated as CAGQGLNTEAFF.

The chain uses TRBV19 and TRBJ2-2; 7 bases agree with TRBD1. The CDR3 has 13 amino acids. Germline loops: CDR1 LNHDA, CDR2 SQIVND (reference sequence). V lost 5 bases to trimming and J lost 6 bases; unmatched junction nucleotides: 3. The CDR3 spells CASSVDRAGELFF. CDR3 nucleotides: TGTGCCAGTAGTGTCGACAGGGCCGGGGAGCTGTTTTTT.

This clonotype has only a few counts. V gene TRBV20-1 combines with J gene TRBJ2-1, with TRBD2 matching over 8 bases. Germline V gene lookup returns CDR1 DFQATT and CDR2 SNEGSKA (reference sequence). V was clipped by 6 bases and J by 9 bases; unmatched bases: 4. The length of the CDR3 is 11 residues. Here the CDR3 DNA reads TGCAGTGCGGGGACTAGGGGTGAGCAGTTCTTC. This encodes CSAGTRGEQFF.

This clonotype was found a few times. The gene calls are TRBV7-2 and TRBJ2-7; D remains unclear. V was shortened by 1 base and J by 1 base, with 11 bases between the two germline ends. The CDR3 consists of 15 residues. Germline assignment: CDR1 SGHTA and CDR2 FQGNSA. In DNA, the CDR3 is TGTGCCAGCAGCTTAGGGGTAGAACCTTCCTACGAGCAGTACTTC. Residues: CASSLGVEPSYEQYF.